This TCR beta chain was retrieved from a study of cytomegalovirus exposure and HLA in healthy donors. At the level of the study: A prior study identified approximately 120 million unique TCR beta sequences from roughly 180 million T cells. Study results and caveats: DRB1 had the most TCR associations and HLA-C the fewest, a later analysis found, with rates varying by HLA locus. In an earlier analysis, most TCR beta V segments were productive about 87% or about 30% of the time.

As for this clone: The antigen is unknown.

It was with 60 Vbeta and 13 Jbeta primers that the PCR ran. Assay used: immunoSEQ multiplex PCR; TCRdb lists only in-frame clones, some missing. The table lists more than 130,000 clones, nearly 80% of them singletons. This CDR3 spans 13 amino acids. CDR1 is ENHRY and CDR2 is SYGVKD in the germline V gene. Losses at the gene ends were 4 bases for V and 3 bases for J; bases not matched to a gene: 0. This chain joins TRBV10-3 and TRBJ2-3; 8 bases map to TRBD2. The clonotype originates from a male donor in good health and CMV-seronegative. The material sequenced was PBMCs. CDR3: CAISAGGTDTQYF. As DNA, the CDR3 is TGTGCCATCAGTGCGGGGGGGACAGATACGCAGTATTTT.